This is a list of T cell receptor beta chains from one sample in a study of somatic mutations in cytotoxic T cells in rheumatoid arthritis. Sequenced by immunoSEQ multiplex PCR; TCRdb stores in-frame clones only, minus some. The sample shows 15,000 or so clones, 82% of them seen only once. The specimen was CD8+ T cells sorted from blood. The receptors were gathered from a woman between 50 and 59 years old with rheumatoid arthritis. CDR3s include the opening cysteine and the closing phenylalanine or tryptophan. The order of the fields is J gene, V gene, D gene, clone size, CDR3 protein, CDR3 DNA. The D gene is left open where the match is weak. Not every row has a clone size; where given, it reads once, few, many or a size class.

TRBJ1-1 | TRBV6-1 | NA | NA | CASSEGDSWNTEAFF | TGTGCCAGCAGTGAAGGGGACTCTTGGAACACTGAAGCTTTCTTT
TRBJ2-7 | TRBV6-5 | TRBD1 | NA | CATWDRNYEQYF | TGTGCCACCTGGGACAGAAACTACGAGCAGTACTTC
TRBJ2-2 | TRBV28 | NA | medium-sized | CASSFLNGELFF | TGTGCCAGCAGTTTTCTCAACGGGGAGCTGTTTTTT
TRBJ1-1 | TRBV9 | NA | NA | CASSVTENTEAFF | TGTGCCAGCAGCGTAACAGAGAACACTGAAGCTTTCTTT
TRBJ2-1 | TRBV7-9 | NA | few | CASSQVGLNNEQFF | TGTGCCAGCAGCCAAGTCGGGCTGAACAATGAGCAGTTCTTC
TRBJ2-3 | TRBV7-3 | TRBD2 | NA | CASRQGTSGTDTQYF | TGTGCCAGCAGACAGGGGACTAGCGGCACAGATACGCAGTATTTT
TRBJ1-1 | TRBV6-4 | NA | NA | CASSGDAREAFF | TGTGCCAGCAGTGGGGACGCACGTGAAGCTTTCTTT
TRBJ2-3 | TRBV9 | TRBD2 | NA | CASSPGGSGRDTQYF | TGTGCCAGCAGCCCGGGGGGTAGCGGGAGGGATACGCAGTATTTT
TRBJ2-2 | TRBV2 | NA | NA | CASSEVFSGNTGELFF | TGTGCCAGCAGTGAAGTTTTTAGCGGGAACACCGGGGAGCTGTTTTTT
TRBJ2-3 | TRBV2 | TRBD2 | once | CASSDIWRTSGSTDTQYF | TGTGCCAGCAGTGATATTTGGAGGACTAGCGGCAGCACAGATACGCAGTATTTT
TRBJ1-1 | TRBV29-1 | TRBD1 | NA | CSVEGTGGALAFF | TGCAGCGTTGAAGGGACAGGGGGCGCTTTAGCTTTCTTT
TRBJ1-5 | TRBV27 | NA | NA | CASSSTDSNQPQHF | TGTGCCAGCAGCTCGACAGATAGCAATCAGCCCCAGCATTTT
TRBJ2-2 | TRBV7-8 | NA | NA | CASTPITPENTGELFF | TGTGCCAGCACCCCGATTACTCCTGAGAACACCGGGGAGCTGTTTTTT
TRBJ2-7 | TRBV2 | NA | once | CASRGARGKGEQYF | TGTGCCAGCAGAGGCGCCAGGGGAAAGGGCGAGCAGTACTTC
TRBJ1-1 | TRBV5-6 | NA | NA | CASSQGTEAFF | TGTGCCAGCAGCCAAGGGACTGAAGCTTTCTTT
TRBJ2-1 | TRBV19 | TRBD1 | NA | CASSVNRGLDEQFF | TGTGCCAGTAGTGTCAACAGGGGGTTGGATGAGCAGTTCTTC